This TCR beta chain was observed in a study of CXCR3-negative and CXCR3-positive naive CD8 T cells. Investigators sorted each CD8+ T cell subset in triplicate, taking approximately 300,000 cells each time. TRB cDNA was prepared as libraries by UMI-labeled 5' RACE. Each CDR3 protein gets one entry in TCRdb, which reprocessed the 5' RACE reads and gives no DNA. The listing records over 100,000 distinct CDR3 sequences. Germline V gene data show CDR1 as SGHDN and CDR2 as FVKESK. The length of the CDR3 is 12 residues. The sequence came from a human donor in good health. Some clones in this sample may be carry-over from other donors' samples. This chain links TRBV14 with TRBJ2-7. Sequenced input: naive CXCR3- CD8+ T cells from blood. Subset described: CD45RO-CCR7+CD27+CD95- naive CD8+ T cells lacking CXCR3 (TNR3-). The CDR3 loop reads CASSHLGWEQYF.